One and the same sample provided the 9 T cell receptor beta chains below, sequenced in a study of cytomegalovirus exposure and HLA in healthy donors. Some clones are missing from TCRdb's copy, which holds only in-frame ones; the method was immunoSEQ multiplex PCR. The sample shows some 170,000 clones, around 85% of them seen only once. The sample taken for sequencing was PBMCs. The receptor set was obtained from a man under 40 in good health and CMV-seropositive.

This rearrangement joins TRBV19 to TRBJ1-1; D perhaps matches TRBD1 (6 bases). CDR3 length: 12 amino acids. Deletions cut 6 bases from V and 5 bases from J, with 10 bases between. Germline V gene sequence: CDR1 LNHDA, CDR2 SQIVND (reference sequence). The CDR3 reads CASRQGWTEAFF. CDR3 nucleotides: TGTGCCAGTAGACAGGGTTGGACTGAAGCTTTCTTT.

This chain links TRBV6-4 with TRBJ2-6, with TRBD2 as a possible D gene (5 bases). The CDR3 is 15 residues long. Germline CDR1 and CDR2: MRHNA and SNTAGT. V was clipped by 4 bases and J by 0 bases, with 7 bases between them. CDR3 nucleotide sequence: TGTGCCAGCAGTGCGGGGAGCTCTGGGGCCAACGTCCTGACTTTC. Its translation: CASSAGSSGANVLTF.

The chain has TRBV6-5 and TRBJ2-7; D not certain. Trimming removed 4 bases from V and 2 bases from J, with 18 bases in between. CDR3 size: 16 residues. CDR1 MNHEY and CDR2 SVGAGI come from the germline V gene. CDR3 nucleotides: TGTGCCAGCAGTTCTCTTTCTGAAATACAGCCCTACGAGCAGTACTTC. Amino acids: CASSSLSEIQPYEQYF.

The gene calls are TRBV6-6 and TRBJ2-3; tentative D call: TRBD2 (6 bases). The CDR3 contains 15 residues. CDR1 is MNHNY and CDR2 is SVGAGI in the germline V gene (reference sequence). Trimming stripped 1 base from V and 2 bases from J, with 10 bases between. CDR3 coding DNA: TGTGCCAGCAGTTACTTCGGGAGTACCACAGATACGCAGTATTTT. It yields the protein CASSYFGSTTDTQYF.

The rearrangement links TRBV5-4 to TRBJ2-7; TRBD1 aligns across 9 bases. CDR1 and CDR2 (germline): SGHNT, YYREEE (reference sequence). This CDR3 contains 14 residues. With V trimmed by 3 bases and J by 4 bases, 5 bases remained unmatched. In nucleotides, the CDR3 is TGTGCCAGCAGCTCGCCGGGACAGGGATACGAGCAGTACTTC. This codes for CASSSPGQGYEQYF.

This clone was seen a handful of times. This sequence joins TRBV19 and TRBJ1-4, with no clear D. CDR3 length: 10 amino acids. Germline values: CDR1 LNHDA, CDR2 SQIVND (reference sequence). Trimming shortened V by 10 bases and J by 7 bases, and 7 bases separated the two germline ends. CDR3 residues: CATGVEKLFF. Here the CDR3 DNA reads TGTGCCACCGGAGTTGAAAAACTGTTTTTT. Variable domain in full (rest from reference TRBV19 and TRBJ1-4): DGGITQSPKYLFRKEGQNVTLSCEQNLNHDAMYWYRQDPGQGLRLIYYSQIVNDFQKGDIAEGYSVSREKKESFPLTVTSAQKNPTAFYLCATGVEKLFFGSGTQLSVL.

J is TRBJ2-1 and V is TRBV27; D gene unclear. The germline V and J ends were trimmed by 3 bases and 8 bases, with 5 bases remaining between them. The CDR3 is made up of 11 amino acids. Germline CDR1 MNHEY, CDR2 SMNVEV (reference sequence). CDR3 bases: TGTGCCAGCAGTTTCCGCGATGAGCAGTTCTTC. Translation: CASSFRDEQFF.

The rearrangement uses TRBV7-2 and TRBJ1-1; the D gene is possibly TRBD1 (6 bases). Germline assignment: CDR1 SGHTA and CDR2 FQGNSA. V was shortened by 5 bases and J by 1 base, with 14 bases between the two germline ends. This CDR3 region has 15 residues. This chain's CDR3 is CASSPLTGRNTEAFF. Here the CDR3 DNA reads TGTGCCAGCAGCCCCCTCACAGGGCGGAACACTGAAGCTTTCTTT.

CDR3 DNA: TGCGCCAGCAGTGAACTCCCGGGACAGACGAGCTCCTACAATGAGCAGTTCTTC. Protein: CASSELPGQTSSYNEQFF. J is TRBJ2-1 and V is TRBV10-1; TRBD1 agrees at 7 bases. The trim removed 3 bases at V and 0 bases at J, leaving 11 bases unmatched. Germline CDR1 WNHNN, CDR2 SYGVQD (reference sequence). The CDR3 consists of 18 residues.